The 18 T cell receptor beta chains reported below all come from one sample, sequenced in a study of blood T cells in healthy people across ages. A second PCR of 7 to 11 cycles used a sample-barcoded 5' primer and a J-beta primer mix. TCRdb itself ran the 5' RACE reads through MiXCR, one entry per CDR3 protein. The data show hundreds of thousands of distinct CDR3 sequences, around 26% seen once. Sequencing was done on a sample of blood. The receptors here all came from a woman of 80 years or more in good health.

This chain uses TRBV20-1 with TRBJ2-7; possibly TRBD2 for D (5 bases). The germline V and J ends were trimmed by 0 bases and 7 bases, with 19 bases remaining between them. There are 15 residues in the CDR3. The germline CDR1 and CDR2 sequences are DFQATT and SNEGSKA (reference sequence). CDR3 protein: CSARDNGRGLSEQYF. CDR3 coding DNA: TGCAGTGCTAGAGATAACGGCAGAGGGTTGAGTGAGCAGTACTTC.

This clonotype was seen more than once but under ten times. This likely traces to a read error, being one base from a far larger clone. The chain joins TRBV7-9 to TRBJ2-7; D remains unclear. There are 11 residues in the CDR3. CDR1 and CDR2 (germline): SEHNR, FQNEAQ (reference sequence). The CDR3: CSSSLEYEQYF. CDR3 bases: TGTTCCAGCAGCTTAGAGTACGAGCAGTACTTC.

This clonotype has a count of ten or more. V is TRBV12-3 or TRBV12-4 and J is TRBJ1-1; possible D gene TRBD1, 6 bases. The V end lost 6 bases, the J end lost 5 bases, and 16 bases lay between the germline ends. The CDR3 extends over 14 amino acids. The CDR3 is CASSSSGAGTEAFF. The CDR3 region has the DNA TGTGCCAGCAGCTCCTCGGGGGCTGGGACTGAAGCTTTCTTT.

This clonotype was seen many times. The chain uses TRBV20-1 and TRBJ2-3; a weak D match, TRBD1 (6 bases). The CDR3 length is 13 residues. Per germline, CDR1 DFQATT and CDR2 SNEGSKA (reference sequence). CDR3 DNA: TGCAGCGCTGTACAGGGACCCACAGATACGCAGTATTTT. Translated: CSAVQGPTDTQYF.

Note on this clonotype: With a much larger clone just one base away, this may be a read error. This chain uses TRBV7-9 with TRBJ2-5, with a tentative D call TRBD1 (6 bases). V was shortened by 1 base and J by 9 bases, with 9 bases between the two germline ends. Germline assignment: CDR1 SEHNR and CDR2 FQNEAQ (reference sequence). The CDR3 covers 12 residues. The CDR3 sequence: CASSLGTASQYF. In nucleotides, the CDR3 is TGTGCCAGCAGCTTAGGGACAGCCTCCCAGTACTTC.

The chain is built from TRBV28 and TRBJ1-1; D is possibly TRBD1 (6 bases). V dropped 2 bases and J dropped 1 base, with 20 bases sitting between them. This CDR3 region has 18 residues. Looked up from germline, CDR1 is MDHEN and CDR2 is SYDVKM. The CDR3 DNA reads as TGTGCCAGCAGTTTAGCAGGGAAACAGGGTTCGACGAACACTGAAGCTTTCTTT. Protein product: CASSLAGKQGSTNTEAFF.

The J gene is TRBJ2-1, the V gene TRBV5-1; 8 nucleotides line up with TRBD1. Looked up from germline, CDR1 is SGHRS and CDR2 is YFSETQ. There are 16 residues in the CDR3. V was pared by 0 bases and J by 13 bases, with 15 bases of the junction left unmatched. As DNA, the CDR3 is TGCGCCAGCAGCTTGGGGGGTCAGGGGGCCCTGGAGACCCAGTTCTTC. Protein product: CASSLGGQGALETQFF.

This clonotype was detected only a few times. The chain recombines TRBV4-3 with TRBJ2-6; 9 positions match TRBD1. V lost 4 bases to trimming and J lost 2 bases; unmatched junction nucleotides: 6. The CDR3 spans 17 residues. The germline V gene has CDR1 LGHNA and CDR2 YSLEER. The CDR3 DNA is TGCGCCAGCAGCCCGTCCCGGGACAGGGCTGGGGCCAACGTCCTGACTTTC. Residues: CASSPSRDRAGANVLTF.

This clonotype has ten or more counts. This chain links TRBV7-2 with TRBJ2-5; D not certain. Germline V gene data show CDR1 as SGHTA and CDR2 as FQGNSA. CDR3 length: 13 residues. The germline V and J ends were trimmed by 6 bases and 4 bases, with 12 bases remaining between them. The CDR3 region is CASSFDLTETQYF. The CDR3 coding sequence is TGTGCCAGCAGTTTTGACTTGACAGAGACCCAGTACTTC. Together with reference TRBV7-2 and TRBJ2-5, the CDR3 gives the full variable domain: GAGVSQSPSNKVTEKGKDVELRCDPISGHTALYWYRQSLGQGLEFLIYFQGNSAPDKSGLPSDRFSAERTGGSVSTLTIQRTQQEDSAVYLCASSFDLTETQYFGPGTRLLVL.

V gene TRBV7-2 combines with J gene TRBJ1-2; D gene uncertain. This CDR3 is built from 14 residues. Germline loops: CDR1 SGHTA, CDR2 FQGNSA. V shed 5 bases and J shed 8 bases, with 18 bases lying between them. CDR3 in amino acids: CASSPVGTYWGYTF. The CDR3 region has the DNA TGTGCCAGCAGCCCCGTGGGAACTTATTGGGGCTACACCTTC.

This clonotype was recorded many times. The V call is TRBV7-2, the J call TRBJ2-7; 9 nucleotides align to TRBD1. The germline V gene has CDR1 SGHTA and CDR2 FQGNSA. The trim removed 3 bases at V and 4 bases at J, leaving 10 bases unmatched. CDR3 length equals 16 residues. Written as DNA, the CDR3 is TGTGCCAGCAGCTTGGAGCGACAGGGGGGAAGATACGAGCAGTACTTC. It codes for CASSLERQGGRYEQYF.

The chain has TRBV10-3 and TRBJ1-5; TRBD1 is a possible D gene (5 bases). Looked up from germline, CDR1 is ENHRY and CDR2 is SYGVKD. This CDR3 comprises 14 residues. The V gene lost 3 bases and the J gene lost 2 bases, with 8 bases spanning the gap. CDR3 residues: CAISEWGGNQPQHF. The CDR3 bases are TGTGCCATCAGTGAATGGGGGGGCAATCAGCCCCAGCATTTT.

Of note for this clonotype: Mismatch with germline at one junction end may stem from a read error. The rearrangement links TRBV29-1 to TRBJ2-2; 10 bases agree with TRBD2. This CDR3 has 19 residues. Germline CDR1 reads SQVTM; CDR2 reads ANQGSEA. The CDR3 region is CSVEDPGGAGGPKTGERFF. For the CDR3, the DNA is TGCAGCGTTGAAGATCCCGGTGGAGCGGGGGGGCCTAAGACCGGGGAGCGGTTTTTT.

In this sample, this clonotype turned up many times. The chain links TRBV4-3 to TRBJ2-3, with 12 bases lining up with TRBD2. The CDR3 contains 16 residues. Germline CDR1 is LGHNA and CDR2 is YSLEER. V dropped 3 bases and J dropped 4; count of bases not matched to a gene: 5. CDR3 bases: TGCGCCAGCAGCCAGCTCCTAGCGGGGGGGCCAGATACGCAGTATTTT. This gives the protein CASSQLLAGGPDTQYF.

This clonotype was detected ten times or more. This chain links TRBV5-1 with TRBJ2-1, with 8 bases matching TRBD2. J was trimmed by 9 bases and V by 4 bases; bases with no gene match: 6. The germline V gene has CDR1 SGHRS and CDR2 YFSETQ. The CDR3 sequence is 13 residues long. The CDR3 bases are TGCGCCAGCAGCCCGGGACTAGACCCTGAGCAGTTCTTC. Amino acid sequence: CASSPGLDPEQFF.

This clonotype has at least ten counts. The chain recombines TRBV7-2 with TRBJ2-3; a possible D gene is TRBD1 (5 bases). CDR1 is SGHTA, CDR2 FQGNSA, per germline. Trimming took 1 base from V and 2 from J, leaving 13 bases between them. The CDR3 loop spans 16 amino acids. In DNA form, the CDR3 reads TGTGCCAGCAGCTTAGGGGGCAGGGCCCACACAGATACGCAGTATTTT. Amino acids: CASSLGGRAHTDTQYF.

This clonotype was seen ten or more times. The genes are TRBV12-3 or TRBV12-4 and TRBJ2-1; 11 positions match TRBD2. The CDR3 is 15 amino acids. V shed 9 bases and J 1 base; nucleotides not matched to a gene: 5. The CDR3 bases are TGTGCCAGTCTTAGCGGGGGGGCTTCCTACAATGAGCAGTTCTTC. Translating it yields CASLSGGASYNEQFF.

Points on this clonotype: A much larger clone lies a single base off, so this may be a read error. The rearrangement links TRBV5-1 to TRBJ1-2, with 9 bases that match TRBD1. Germline V gene data show CDR1 as SGHRS and CDR2 as YFSETQ. The trim removed 4 bases at V and 9 bases at J, leaving 13 bases unmatched. The CDR3 consists of 15 residues. The CDR3 DNA sequence: TGCGCCAGCAGCCTGACGGGACAGGGAGTAAATAGCTACACCTTC. Translation gives CASSLTGQGVNSYTF. The whole variable domain, filled in from reference TRBV5-1 and TRBJ1-2, reads KAGVTQTPRYLIKTRGQQVTLSCSPISGHRSVSWYQQTPGQGLQFLFEYFSETQRNKGNFPGRFSGRQFSNSRSEMNVSTLELGDSALYLCASSLTGQGVNSYTFGSGTRLTVV.